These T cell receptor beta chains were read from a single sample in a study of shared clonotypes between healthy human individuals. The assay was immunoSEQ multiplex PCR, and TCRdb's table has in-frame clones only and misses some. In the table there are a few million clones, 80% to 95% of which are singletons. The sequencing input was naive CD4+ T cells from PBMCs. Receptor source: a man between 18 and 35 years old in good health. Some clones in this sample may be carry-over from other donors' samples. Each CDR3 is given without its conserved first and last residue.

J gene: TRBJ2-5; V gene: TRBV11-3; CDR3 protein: ASSLGTSGQETQY
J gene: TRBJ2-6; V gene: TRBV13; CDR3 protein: ASSQPTSGANVLT
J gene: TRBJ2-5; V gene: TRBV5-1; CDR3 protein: ASSGNTGAGTETQY
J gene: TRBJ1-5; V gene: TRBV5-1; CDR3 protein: ASSLDGTGGNQPQH
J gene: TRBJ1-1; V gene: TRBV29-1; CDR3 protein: SVRGAGTEAF
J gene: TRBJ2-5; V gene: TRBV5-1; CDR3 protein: ASSRADGETQY
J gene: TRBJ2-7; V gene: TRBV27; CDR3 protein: ASSRDPGPYEQY
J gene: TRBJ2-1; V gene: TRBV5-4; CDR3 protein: ASSPGGASAYNEQF
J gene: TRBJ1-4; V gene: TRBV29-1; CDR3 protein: SAQEGPGEKLF
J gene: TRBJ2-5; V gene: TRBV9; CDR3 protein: ASSATGSGGETQY
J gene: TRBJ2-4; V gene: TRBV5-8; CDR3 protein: ASSLGTSGTGKNIQY
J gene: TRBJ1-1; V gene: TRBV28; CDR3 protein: ASSIRGTEAF
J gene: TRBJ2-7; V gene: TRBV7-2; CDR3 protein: ASSPSEGTGGREQY
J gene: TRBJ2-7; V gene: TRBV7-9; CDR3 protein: ASSLAGGGYEQY
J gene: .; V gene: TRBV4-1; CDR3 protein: ASSQGLGRGLYEQY
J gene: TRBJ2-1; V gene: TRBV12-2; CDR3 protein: ASRPAGALYNEQF
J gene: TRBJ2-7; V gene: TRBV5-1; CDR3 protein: ASSPPGQPGIRSSYEQY
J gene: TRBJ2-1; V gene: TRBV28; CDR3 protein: ASSSGTASSYNEQF
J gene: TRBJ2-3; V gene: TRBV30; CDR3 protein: AWTGPGGFKDIYTSTDTQY
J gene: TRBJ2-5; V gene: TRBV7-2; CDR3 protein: ASSIGTGSLETQY
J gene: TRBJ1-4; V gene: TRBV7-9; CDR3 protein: ASSFRTTNEKLF
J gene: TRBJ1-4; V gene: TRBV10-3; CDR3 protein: AISPTGDNEKLF
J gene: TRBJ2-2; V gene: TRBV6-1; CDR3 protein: ASRGLANTGELF
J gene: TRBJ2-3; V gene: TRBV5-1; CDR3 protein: ASSLGGTSGFDTQY
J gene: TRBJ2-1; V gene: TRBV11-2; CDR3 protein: ASSYTGTSGNEQF
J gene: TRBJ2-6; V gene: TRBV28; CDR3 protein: ASNRQGLSSGANVLT
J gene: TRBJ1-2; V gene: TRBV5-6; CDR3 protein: ASSLAGRDRGFGYT
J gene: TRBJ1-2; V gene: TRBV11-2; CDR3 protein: ASSLRGLGGYT
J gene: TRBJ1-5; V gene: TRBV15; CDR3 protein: ATSRDQGIGQPQH
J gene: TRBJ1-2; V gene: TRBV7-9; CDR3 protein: ASSFQQGDGYT
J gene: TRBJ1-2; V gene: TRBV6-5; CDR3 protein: ASSYGTVNYGYT
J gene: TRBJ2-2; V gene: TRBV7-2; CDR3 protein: ASSLQSPLNTGELF
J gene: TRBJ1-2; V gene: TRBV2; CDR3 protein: ASRRGTGRSLGGYT
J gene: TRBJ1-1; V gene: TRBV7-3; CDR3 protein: ASSSKGAVTEAF
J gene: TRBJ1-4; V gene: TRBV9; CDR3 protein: ASSLRQGGGEKLF
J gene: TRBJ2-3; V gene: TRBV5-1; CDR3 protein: ASSLAPGLAGGEGGTDTQY
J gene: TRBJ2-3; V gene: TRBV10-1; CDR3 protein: ASSAESTDTQY
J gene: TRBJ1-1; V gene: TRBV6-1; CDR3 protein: ASSQKTGIRTEAF
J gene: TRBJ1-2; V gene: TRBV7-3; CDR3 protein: ASSRTAGDYGYT
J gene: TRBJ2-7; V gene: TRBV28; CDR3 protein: ASSAPRQGSSYEQY
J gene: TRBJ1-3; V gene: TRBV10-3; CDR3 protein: ATHRDRAPGNTIY
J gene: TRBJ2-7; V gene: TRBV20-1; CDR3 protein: SATFLYEQY
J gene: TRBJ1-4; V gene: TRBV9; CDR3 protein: ASSVGSGGATNEKLF
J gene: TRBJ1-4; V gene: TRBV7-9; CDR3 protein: ASTQGADEKLF
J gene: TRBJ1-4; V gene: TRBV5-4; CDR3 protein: ATSGGNNEKLF
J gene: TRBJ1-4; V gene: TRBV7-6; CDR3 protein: ASSLAHATNEKLF
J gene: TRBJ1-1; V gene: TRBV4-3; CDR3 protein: ASSQELTGVYAF
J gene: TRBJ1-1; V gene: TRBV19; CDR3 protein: ASSKRQTEAF
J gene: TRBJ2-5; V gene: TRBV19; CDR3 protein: ASSIVREETQY
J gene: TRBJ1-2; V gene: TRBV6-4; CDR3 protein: ASSDGRTNYGYT
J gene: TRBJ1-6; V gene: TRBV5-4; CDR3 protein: ASSLAGGNSPLH
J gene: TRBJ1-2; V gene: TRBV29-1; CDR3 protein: SVEVGQGAGPNYGYT
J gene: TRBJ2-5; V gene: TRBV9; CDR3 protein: ASSVLSGSQETQY
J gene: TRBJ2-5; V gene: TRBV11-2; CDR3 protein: ASSPWGKRYQETQY
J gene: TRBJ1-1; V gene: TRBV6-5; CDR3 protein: ASSYNPMNTEAF
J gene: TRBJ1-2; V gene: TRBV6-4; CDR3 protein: ASSEGRGRAYGYT
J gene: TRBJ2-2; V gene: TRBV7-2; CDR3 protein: ASSQEAGGMGGELF
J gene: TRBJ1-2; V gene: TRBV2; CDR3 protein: ASSPETANYGYT
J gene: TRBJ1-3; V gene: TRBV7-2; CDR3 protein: ASSLRQGDGNTIY
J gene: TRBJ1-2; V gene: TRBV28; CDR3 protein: ASSFRVTNYGYT